These 29 T cell receptor beta chains originate from one sample sequenced in a study of early T cells in non-severe SARS-CoV-2 infection. TCRdb reanalysed the 5' RACE reads using MiXCR and keeps one entry per CDR3 protein. The sample contains some 71,000 distinct CDR3 sequences, roughly 13% of which appear only once. What was sequenced was whole blood. The receptor source for this set is an adult who was a healthcare worker with PCR-confirmed SARS-CoV-2 infection or an uninfected control (not recorded which).

There are a few counts of this clonotype. This chain connects TRBV20-1 to TRBJ1-1, with a weak D call TRBD1 (5 bases). Germline V gives CDR1 DFQATT, CDR2 SNEGSKA (reference sequence). The CDR3 is 14 amino acids. V dropped 0 bases and J dropped 4 bases, with 12 bases sitting between them. This chain's CDR3 is CSARDMAGGTEAFF. The CDR3 bases are TGCAGTGCTAGAGATATGGCCGGGGGCACTGAAGCTTTCTTT.

This clonotype was observed a few times. The V and J genes are TRBV28 and TRBJ2-1; D ambiguous. The CDR3 contains 11 residues. V was clipped by 5 bases and J by 8 bases, with 7 bases between them. Germline V gives CDR1 MDHEN, CDR2 SYDVKM. CDR3 nucleotides: TGTGCCAGCAGTCACGTGGATGAGCAGTTCTTC. Amino acid sequence: CASSHVDEQFF.

The chain is built from TRBV29-1 and TRBJ2-2; D remains ambiguous. From germline, CDR1 is SQVTM and CDR2 ANQGSEA. The CDR3 consists of 13 residues. Trimming shortened V by 4 bases and J by 0 bases, and 6 bases separated the two germline ends. Here the CDR3 DNA reads TGCAGCGTTGTTACCCCGAACACCGGGGAGCTGTTTTTT. Its translation is CSVVTPNTGELFF.

V is TRBV2 and J is TRBJ2-2; 10 positions match TRBD2. In germline, CDR1 is SNHLY, CDR2 FYNNEI. This CDR3 is 15 amino acids long. V trimming: 6 bases; J trimming: 3 bases; junction bases outside the gene matches: 4. CDR3 sequence (DNA): TGTGCCAGCAGGGGGACTAGCGTGGACACCGGGGAGCTGTTTTTT. The encoded protein is CASRGTSVDTGELFF. Full variable domain (remainder filled in from reference TRBV2 and TRBJ2-2): EPEVTQTPSHQVTQMGQEVILRCVPISNHLYFYWYRQILGQKVEFLVSFYNNEISEKSEIFDDQFSVERPDGSNFTLKIRSTKLEDSAMYFCASRGTSVDTGELFFGEGSRLTVL.

Many counts were recorded for this clonotype. The J gene is TRBJ2-1, the V gene TRBV24-1; D gene ambiguous. From germline, CDR1 is KGHDR and CDR2 SFDVKD. CDR3 length: 14 residues. Trimming pared 5 bases from V and 4 bases from J, leaving 11 bases between. The CDR3 region is CATSAYKFYNEQFF. CDR3 coding DNA: TGTGCCACCAGTGCTTACAAATTTTACAATGAGCAGTTCTTC.

This rearrangement joins TRBV6-4 to TRBJ2-2; D is possibly TRBD1 (6 bases). The V end was cut by 0 bases, the J end by 6 bases, with 14 bases between. CDR3 length: 16 amino acids. Germline V gene data show CDR1 as MRHNA and CDR2 as SNTAGT. This CDR3 reads CASSDSTGGDPGELFF. For the CDR3, the DNA is TGTGCCAGCAGTGACTCGACTGGGGGCGACCCCGGGGAGCTGTTTTTT.

The chain couples TRBV7-9 to TRBJ2-7; no firm D call. V gave up 6 bases and J gave up 4 bases, with 13 bases separating them. CDR3 length equals 13 residues. Germline CDR1 SEHNR, CDR2 FQNEAQ (reference sequence). CDR3 amino acids: CASSSGLEYEQYF. CDR3 DNA: TGTGCCAGCAGTTCCGGGCTAGAATACGAGCAGTACTTC.

This clonotype was seen many times. This chain uses TRBV29-1 with TRBJ2-4, with 7 positions matching TRBD2. Unmatched junction bases numbered 10, after V lost 3 bases and J lost 5 bases. This CDR3 comprises 15 residues. The germline CDR1 and CDR2 sequences are SQVTM and ANQGSEA. The chain's CDR3 is CSVEGGTPFQNIQYF. The CDR3 DNA reads as TGCAGCGTTGAGGGGGGGACCCCTTTCCAAAACATTCAGTACTTC.

The chain has TRBV6-2 or TRBV6-3 and TRBJ2-3, with a possible D match to TRBD2 (5 bases). V lost 6 bases and J 6 bases, leaving 16 bases between the germline ends. CDR3 length: 14 amino acids. The germline CDR1 and CDR2 sequences are MNHEY and SVGEGT. The CDR3 DNA is TGTGCCAGCAGCCTCTCTAGCCTCATCGATACGCAGTATTTT. Translating gives CASSLSSLIDTQYF.

This clonotype showed up many times. The chain recombines TRBV12-3 or TRBV12-4 with TRBJ1-1; D is unclear. There are 13 residues in the CDR3. V was pared by 1 base and J by 4 bases, with 7 bases between. The CDR3, as DNA: TGTGCCAGCAGTTTAGAGTTCCCCACTGAAGCTTTCTTT. Amino acid sequence: CASSLEFPTEAFF.

This clonotype has a count of ten or more. The V and J genes are TRBV29-1 and TRBJ2-5; 9 bases agree with TRBD2. V lost 3 bases and J lost 4; bases outside the gene matches: 3. The CDR3 sequence is 13 residues long. The germline CDR1 and CDR2 sequences are SQVTM and ANQGSEA. As DNA, the CDR3 is TGCAGCGTTGATCTAGCGGGGTCAGAGACCCAGTACTTC. This translates into CSVDLAGSETQYF. Full variable domain (missing parts from reference TRBV29-1 and TRBJ2-5): SAVISQKPSRDICQRGTSLTIQCQVDSQVTMMFWYRQQPGQSLTLIATANQGSEATYESGFVIDKFPISRPNLTFSTLTVSNMSPEDSSIYLCSVDLAGSETQYFGPGTRLLVL.

V usage is TRBV7-6 and J usage is TRBJ2-7, with D possibly matching TRBD1 (5 bases). Trimming pared 7 bases from V and 8 bases from J, leaving 9 bases between. The CDR3 extends over 10 amino acids. CDR1 and CDR2 (germline): SGHVS, FNYEAQ. In DNA form, the CDR3 reads TGTGCCAGCATGCAGGGAAAGCAGTACTTC. Amino acids: CASMQGKQYF.

This sequence joins TRBV6-1 and TRBJ1-2; D possibly corresponds to TRBD1 (5 bases). V lost 2 bases and J lost 5, with 9 bases in between. This CDR3 has 13 amino acids. Germline CDR1 and CDR2: MNHNS and SASEGT. The CDR3 here is CASSEMAGYGYTF. CDR3 DNA sequence: TGTGCCAGCAGTGAAATGGCAGGGTATGGCTACACCTTC.

This chain uses TRBV7-9 with TRBJ2-3, with a possible D match to TRBD1 (5 bases). The CDR3 is made up of 13 amino acids. CDR1 is SEHNR, CDR2 FQNEAQ, per germline (reference sequence). The germline V and J ends were trimmed by 4 bases and 5 bases, with 10 bases remaining between them. CDR3 sequence (DNA): TGTGCCAGCAGCTACAACCAGGGAGATACGCAGTATTTT. Translation: CASSYNQGDTQYF.

The V gene is TRBV5-1, the J gene TRBJ2-1; 8 bases map to TRBD2. The CDR3 has 17 residues. The ends lost 2 bases at V and 1 base at J; junction bases unmatched: 8. The germline V gene has CDR1 SGHRS and CDR2 YFSETQ. DNA for the CDR3: TGCGCCAGCAGCTTAGCCTTAGCGGGGCAGTCCTACAATGAGCAGTTCTTC. Encoded protein: CASSLALAGQSYNEQFF.

The J gene is TRBJ2-7, the V gene TRBV5-4; the D gene is possibly TRBD1 (5 bases). There are 12 residues in the CDR3. The ends were cut back, 1 base at V and 6 bases at J, with 8 bases in the middle. Looked up from germline, CDR1 is SGHNT and CDR2 is YYREEE (reference sequence). CDR3 in amino acids: CASSLYRSEQYF. For the CDR3, the DNA is TGTGCCAGCAGCTTGTACAGGTCCGAGCAGTACTTC.

This clonotype has just a few counts. The chain links TRBV2 to TRBJ2-3, with 12 positions matching TRBD2. After removal of 2 bases from V and 6 bases from J, the junction contained 3 bases not matched to a gene. Germline assignment: CDR1 SNHLY and CDR2 FYNNEI. The CDR3 length is 15 residues. CDR3: CASSELAGGPDTQYF. DNA of the CDR3: TGTGCCAGCAGTGAACTAGCGGGGGGGCCGGATACGCAGTATTTT. Full variable domain (rest looked up from reference TRBV2 and TRBJ2-3): EPEVTQTPSHQVTQMGQEVILRCVPISNHLYFYWYRQILGQKVEFLVSFYNNEISEKSEIFDDQFSVERPDGSNFTLKIRSTKLEDSAMYFCASSELAGGPDTQYFGPGTRLTVL.

This clonotype has a count of ten or more. The V call is TRBV29-1, the J call TRBJ1-1, with D uncertain. Germline V gives CDR1 SQVTM, CDR2 ANQGSEA. The CDR3 consists of 12 residues. V gave up 4 bases and J gave up 8 bases, with 14 bases separating them. The CDR3 nucleotides read TGCAGCGTTGTGAGCAACGCACCAGAAGCTTTCTTT. This sequence encodes CSVVSNAPEAFF.

This rearrangement joins TRBV7-8 to TRBJ2-1; D not resolved. Germline CDR1 reads SGHVS; CDR2 reads FQNEAQ. The germline V and J ends were trimmed by 7 bases and 3 bases, with 13 bases remaining between them. This CDR3 spans 14 amino acids. The CDR3, as DNA: TGTGCCAGCATCAAAGAGGCAATCTACAATGAGCAGTTCTTC. This codes for CASIKEAIYNEQFF.

This chain joins TRBV28 and TRBJ2-5; TRBD2 agrees at 7 bases. The germline gives CDR1 MDHEN, CDR2 SYDVKM. This CDR3 has 16 residues. V trimming: 5 bases; J trimming: 0 bases; junction bases outside the gene matches: 9. DNA of the CDR3: TGTGCCAGCAGTGCCCTCGGGGAGGGATACCAAGAGACCCAGTACTTC. It encodes CASSALGEGYQETQYF.

There are many counts of this clonotype. V and J are TRBV2 and TRBJ2-4; D gene unclear. Deletions cut 7 bases from V and 9 bases from J, with 10 bases between. Per germline, CDR1 SNHLY and CDR2 FYNNEI. This CDR3 spans 11 amino acids. CDR3 DNA sequence: TGTGCCAGCACTATGAAGGGCATTCAGTACTTC. Translated: CASTMKGIQYF.

The chain joins TRBV6-6 to TRBJ1-6; 7 bases fit TRBD1. CDR1 and CDR2 (germline): MNHNY, SVGAGI (reference sequence). V trimming: 6 bases; J trimming: 6 bases; junction bases outside the gene matches: 8. The CDR3 consists of 15 residues. The CDR3 protein is CASRPPGDSNSPLHF. DNA of the CDR3: TGTGCCAGCAGACCCCCCGGGGACAGTAATTCACCCCTCCACTTT.

The table lists this clonotype with many counts. The chain uses TRBV5-1 and TRBJ1-5; D unresolved. Germline CDR1 SGHRS, CDR2 YFSETQ. The CDR3 spans 15 residues. The V gene lost 0 bases and the J gene lost 0 bases, with 7 bases spanning the gap. The CDR3 bases are TGCGCCAGCAGCTTGGGGCATGATAGCAATCAGCCCCAGCATTTT. As protein: CASSLGHDSNQPQHF.

The chain carries TRBV6-5 and TRBJ2-2; D call uncertain. V gave up 3 bases and J gave up 6 bases, with 11 bases separating them. This CDR3 is built from 14 residues. The V gene's germline CDR1 is MNHEY and CDR2 SVGAGI. CDR3 protein: CASSYQNSPGELFF. The CDR3, as DNA: TGTGCCAGCAGTTATCAGAACAGTCCCGGGGAGCTGTTTTTT.

This clonotype turned up a few times. The chain joins TRBV7-9 to TRBJ2-7; D is possibly TRBD1 (5 bases). The CDR3 extends over 14 amino acids. Trimming pared 5 bases from V and 2 bases from J, leaving 13 bases between. Germline CDR1 reads SEHNR; CDR2 reads FQNEAQ (reference sequence). In DNA form, the CDR3 reads TGTGCCAGCAGCGTACCGACAGCTACCTACGAGCAGTACTTC. Translation gives CASSVPTATYEQYF.

Many counts were recorded for this clonotype. The CDR3 DNA reads TGTGCCAGCAGCCCTGGGGTCACATTGGGCACCGGGGAGCTGTTTTTT. Its translation: CASSPGVTLGTGELFF. This chain joins TRBV7-7 and TRBJ2-2; no reliable D call. CDR3 length equals 16 residues. The germline V gene has CDR1 SSHAT and CDR2 FNYEAQ (reference sequence). The V end was cut by 5 bases, the J end by 4 bases, with 17 bases between.

This clonotype was detected ten times or more. V and J are TRBV7-2 and TRBJ1-1; D remains ambiguous. There are 15 residues in the CDR3. V lost 5 bases and J 11 bases, leaving 24 bases between the germline ends. Germline CDR1 is SGHTA and CDR2 is FQGNSA. CDR3 sequence: CASSPRWRDPAGAFF. CDR3 sequence (DNA): TGTGCCAGCAGCCCTCGTTGGCGCGATCCCGCCGGCGCTTTCTTT.

The chain employs TRBV5-1 and TRBJ1-5; TRBD1 agrees at 8 bases. V lost 2 bases and J lost 5; bases outside the gene matches: 6. Germline CDR1 reads SGHRS; CDR2 reads YFSETQ. The CDR3 has 15 amino acids. The CDR3 sequence: CASSLGDRGDQPQHF. The CDR3 DNA sequence: TGCGCCAGCAGCTTAGGCGACAGGGGCGATCAGCCCCAGCATTTT.

The rearrangement joins TRBV10-3 to TRBJ2-1; a possible D gene is TRBD1 (6 bases). This CDR3 region has 13 residues. The germline V gene encodes CDR1 ENHRY and CDR2 SYGVKD. V was clipped by 6 bases and J by 4 bases, with 10 bases between them. The CDR3 nucleotides read TGTGCCATCAGGACCGGACAGTACAATGAGCAGTTCTTC. Translated, it gives CAIRTGQYNEQFF.